The entry below describes one T cell receptor beta chain. After removal of 3 bases from V and 0 bases from J, the junction contained 10 bases not matched to a gene. This CDR3 comprises 17 residues. Germline CDR1 SGDLS, CDR2 YYNGEE. Original processing methods: Estimation of nucleated cell counts relied on the amplification of reference gene primers. Clones were sequenced by immunoSEQ multiplex PCR, and TCRdb holds only the in-frame ones, with some missing. V and J calls and clone size are given by that table; D and trimming were obtained from the DNA. This table holds some 49,000 clones, more than 85% found once. This specimen belongs to a study of blood T cell repertoires in COVID-19. About the study: Sites across the United States, Italy and Spain contributed samples from acute and convalescent COVID-19. PBMCs, B-cell-depleted T cells, or T cells were the source of the cDNA or gDNA that made up the material.

Specimen: peripheral blood. This chain connects TRBV9 to TRBJ2-7; TRBD2 aligns across 9 bases. The TCR sequence derives from a man in his fifties or sixties with COVID-19, enrolled during active disease. Written as DNA, the CDR3 is TGTGCCAGCAGCGCCCTCTGCCAGCGGGAGGACTCCTACGAGCAGTACTTC. It encodes CASSALCQREDSYEQYF.